These 30 T cell receptor beta chains share one sample of origin, sequenced in a study of shared clonotypes between healthy human individuals. TCRdb keeps only in-frame clones here, not all; method: immunoSEQ multiplex PCR. This sample has 850,000 to 1,100,000 clones, with approximately 77% found just once. The material sequenced was memory CD4+ T cells from PBMCs. The sample's subset: CD45RA-negative fraction. Receptor source: a man aged 18 to 30 in good health. Some clones in this sample may be carry-over from other donors' samples.

V and J are TRBV6-5 and TRBJ2-5, with D maybe TRBD1 (5 bases). Germline CDR1 reads MNHEY; CDR2 reads SVGAGI. The V end was cut by 2 bases, the J end by 1 base, with 11 bases between. The CDR3 covers 15 residues. The CDR3: CASSYTAGPQETQYF. The DNA of the CDR3 is TGTGCCAGCAGTTACACGGCAGGGCCCCAAGAGACCCAGTACTTC.

As for this clone: A far larger clone is one base from this, pointing to a likely read error. This CDR3 is also generated by other DNA sequences in the sample. V gene TRBV9 combines with J gene TRBJ2-5; 10 bases map to TRBD1. The J call may not be correct, given that the DNA end is closer to TRBJ2-7. The CDR3 sequence is 14 residues long. The germline V gene encodes CDR1 SGDLS and CDR2 YYNGEE. DNA of the CDR3: TGTGCCAGCAGCGTTGGGGACAGGGGCTACGAGCAGTACTTC. Translating it yields CASSVGDRGYEQYF.

The chain uses TRBV5-1 and TRBJ2-7, with 9 bases lining up with TRBD2. Germline V gene lookup returns CDR1 SGHRS and CDR2 YFSETQ. V gave up 4 bases and J gave up 4 bases; unmatched junction bases: 9. CDR3 length equals 15 residues. Here the CDR3 reads CASSRMTSGMYEQYF. The CDR3 region has the DNA TGCGCCAGCAGCCGCATGACTAGCGGAATGTACGAGCAGTACTTC.

This clone has more than one count but fewer than ten. This could be a read error, since a much larger clone is one nucleotide away. Other nucleotide sequences from this sample produce the same CDR3. V gene TRBV11-2 combines with J gene TRBJ2-1; D perhaps matches TRBD1 (6 bases). Germline CDR1 is SGHAT and CDR2 is FQNNGV. V shed 0 bases and J shed 8 bases, with 8 bases lying between them. There are 13 residues in the CDR3. The DNA for the CDR3 is TGTGCCAGCAGCTTAGACAGGGGCGATGAGCAGTTCTTC. It encodes CASSLDRGDEQFF.

On this clone itself: This specimen includes other DNA sequences encoding the same CDR3. V gene TRBV5-1 combines with J gene TRBJ2-3, with D unclear. The CDR3 has 12 residues. Looked up from germline, CDR1 is SGHRS and CDR2 is YFSETQ. The ends were cut back, 4 bases at V and 3 bases at J, with 6 bases in the middle. The CDR3 loop is CASSRSTDTQYF. Here the CDR3 DNA reads TGCGCCAGCAGCCGGAGTACAGATACGCAGTATTTT.

V and J are TRBV28 and TRBJ2-7; TRBD1 might be the D (6 bases). The V end lost 4 bases, the J end lost 4 bases, and 11 bases lay between the germline ends. Germline V gene sequence: CDR1 MDHEN, CDR2 SYDVKM. The CDR3 length is 13 residues. CDR3 DNA sequence: TGTGCCAGCAGTTCCTACAGGGATTACGAGCAGTACTTC. It yields the protein CASSSYRDYEQYF.

The CDR3 is CASSSIAGEGETQYF. CDR3 bases: TGTGCCAGCAGCTCAATAGCGGGGGAGGGTGAGACCCAGTACTTC. The rearrangement uses TRBV7-2 and TRBJ2-5; 9 nucleotides match TRBD2. Trimming removed 4 bases from V and 5 bases from J; junction bases left unmatched: 8. CDR1 is SGHTA and CDR2 is FQGNSA in the germline V gene. The CDR3 has 15 residues.

The V call is TRBV9, the J call TRBJ2-1; 11 bases agree with TRBD2. Germline V gene lookup returns CDR1 SGDLS and CDR2 YYNGEE. V dropped 4 bases and J dropped 1; count of bases not matched to a gene: 4. This CDR3 has 16 residues. Here the CDR3 reads CASSTLAGGSYNEQFF. The CDR3 DNA reads TGTGCCAGCAGCACATTAGCGGGAGGGTCCTACAATGAGCAGTTCTTC. Full variable domain (missing parts from reference TRBV9 and TRBJ2-1): DSGVTQTPKHLITATGQRVTLRCSPRSGDLSVYWYQQSLDQGLQFLIQYYNGEERAKGNILERFSAQQFPDLHSELNLSSLELGDSALYFCASSTLAGGSYNEQFFGPGTRLTVL.

V usage is TRBV6-1 and J usage is TRBJ1-1; no reliable D call. Looked up from germline, CDR1 is MNHNS and CDR2 is SASEGT. This CDR3 spans 14 amino acids. V lost 4 bases and J 1 base, leaving 10 bases between the germline ends. CDR3 coding DNA: TGTGCCAGCAGTGTAGAAGGGAGGAACACTGAAGCTTTCTTT. Amino acids: CASSVEGRNTEAFF.

This clone came up a few times. The J gene is TRBJ1-1, the V gene TRBV19; 8 bases align to TRBD1. The CDR3 has 13 amino acids. Per germline, CDR1 LNHDA and CDR2 SQIVND (reference sequence). Trimming cost V 10 bases and J 6 bases; bases outside gene matches: 10. CDR3 DNA: TGTGCCATTGGGGACAGGTTTGGCGCTGAAGCTTTCTTT. This gives the protein CAIGDRFGAEAFF.

The chain links TRBV7-2 to TRBJ2-5, with 10 nucleotides matching TRBD2. Unmatched junction bases numbered 9, after V lost 3 bases and J lost 5 bases. Germline V gene sequence: CDR1 SGHTA, CDR2 FQGNSA. The length of the CDR3 is 16 residues. The CDR3 is CASSLGLAYGAETQYF. CDR3 bases: TGTGCCAGCAGCTTGGGACTAGCGTACGGTGCGGAGACCCAGTACTTC.

This clone was observed a handful of times. The genes are TRBV9 and TRBJ2-2; tentative D call: TRBD1 (5 bases). The CDR3 spans 14 residues. Trimming removed 4 bases from V and 1 base from J, with 8 bases in between. Germline assignment: CDR1 SGDLS and CDR2 YYNGEE. CDR3 coding DNA: TGTGCCAGCAGCACGACAGTGAACACCGGGGAGCTGTTTTTT. This sequence encodes CASSTTVNTGELFF.

This chain joins TRBV28 and TRBJ1-3; tentative D call: TRBD1 (6 bases). The V gene lost 5 bases and the J gene lost 0 bases, with 17 bases spanning the gap. This CDR3 has 17 amino acids. Germline loops: CDR1 MDHEN, CDR2 SYDVKM. The CDR3 sequence: CASSPAQTGFSGNTIYF. The DNA for the CDR3 is TGTGCCAGCAGTCCTGCCCAGACAGGATTCTCTGGAAACACCATATATTTT.

The genes are TRBV21-1 and TRBJ1-2; TRBD1, the table's D call, was not compared with the DNA. TRBV21-1 is flagged as a pseudogene. The CDR3 has 14 residues. CDR3 in amino acids: CASSRYRPNYGYTF. The CDR3 DNA sequence: TGTGCCAGCAGCAGATACAGGCCTAACTATGGCTACACCTTC.

This clone was found once. The chain uses TRBV4-2 and TRBJ2-7; possible D gene TRBD2, 6 bases. V lost 0 bases, J lost 2 bases, and 11 bases lay in between. The CDR3 is 15 residues long. Looked up from germline, CDR1 is LGHNA and CDR2 is YNFKEQ. The CDR3 sequence: CASSQDLREAYEQYF. The CDR3 DNA reads as TGTGCCAGCAGCCAAGATCTAAGGGAGGCCTACGAGCAGTACTTC.

The rearrangement links TRBV21-1 to TRBJ2-6; TRBD1 is the table's D call and was not checked against the DNA. TRBV21-1 is classified as a pseudogene. The CDR3 covers 17 residues. The CDR3 reads CASAYSAPRPGANVLTF. The CDR3 bases are TGTGCCAGCGCTTACAGTGCCCCCCGTCCGGGGGCCAACGTCCTGACTTTC.

V and J are TRBV29-1 and TRBJ2-5, with 7 bases aligning to TRBD2. Unmatched junction bases numbered 4, after V lost 6 bases and J lost 3 bases. Germline V gene sequence: CDR1 SQVTM, CDR2 ANQGSEA. This CDR3 has 12 residues. For the CDR3, the DNA is TGCAGCGTGCCCGGGGGGAAAGAGACCCAGTACTTC. Protein sequence: CSVPGGKETQYF.

V gene TRBV6-6 combines with J gene TRBJ2-7, with D uncertain. The CDR3 runs to 14 residues. From germline, CDR1 is MNHNY and CDR2 SVGAGI (reference sequence). V was trimmed by 6 bases and J by 3 bases, leaving 15 bases between them. The CDR3 DNA reads TGTGCCAGCAGGAAGCTTGAGGCACTCTACGAGCAGTACTTC. Translation gives CASRKLEALYEQYF.

The gene calls are TRBV7-9 and TRBJ1-4; 7 nucleotides match TRBD1. V shed 5 bases, J shed 8 bases, and the junction held 5 bases outside the gene matches. Germline V CDR1 and CDR2: SEHNR, FQNEAQ (reference sequence). The length of the CDR3 is 13 residues. CDR3: CASSPGTEEKLFF. CDR3 in DNA: TGTGCCAGCAGCCCAGGGACAGAGGAAAAACTGTTTTTT.

This sequence joins TRBV7-2 and TRBJ1-1, with TRBD1 as a possible D gene (5 bases). Trimming took 5 bases from V and 10 from J, leaving 14 bases between them. This CDR3 is built from 12 residues. Germline V gene data show CDR1 as SGHTA and CDR2 as FQGNSA. The CDR3 reads CASSPGTLGAFF. CDR3 coding DNA: TGTGCCAGCAGCCCCGGGACTTTGGGAGCTTTCTTT.

This chain connects TRBV13 to TRBJ2-5, with 8 positions matching TRBD2. The germline CDR1 and CDR2 sequences are PRHDT and FYEKMQ (reference sequence). Trimming cost V 5 bases and J 6 bases; bases outside gene matches: 5. This CDR3 comprises 13 residues. CDR3 sequence: CASSIPGGKTQYF. In nucleotides, the CDR3 is TGTGCCAGCAGCATTCCGGGAGGGAAGACCCAGTACTTC.

The chain recombines TRBV28 with TRBJ2-5; 10 positions match TRBD2. The CDR3 is 16 amino acids. The germline gives CDR1 MDHEN, CDR2 SYDVKM. V lost 6 bases, J lost 2 bases, and 9 bases stayed unmatched. Written as DNA, the CDR3 is TGTGCCAGCAGACCAACCCCGGGACTAGCGCAAGAGACCCAGTACTTC. Its translation: CASRPTPGLAQETQYF.

Notes on this clone: Other DNA sequences in the sample encode the same CDR3. The chain combines TRBV7-2 with TRBJ2-5, with D uncertain. Trimming removed 5 bases from V and 2 bases from J, with 9 bases in between. The CDR3 length is 13 residues. Germline loops: CDR1 SGHTA, CDR2 FQGNSA. The CDR3 here is CASSPGRQETQYF. Written as DNA, the CDR3 is TGTGCCAGCAGCCCCGGACGGCAAGAGACCCAGTACTTC.

Comments on this clone: A much bigger clone sits one base away, suggesting this may be a read error. The chain is built from TRBV7-2 and TRBJ2-7; 10 positions agree with TRBD2. Germline-derived CDR1 and CDR2 are SGHTA and FQGNSA. CDR3 length: 16 residues. CDR3 nucleotide sequence: TGTGTCAGCAGCTTAGCGTCCGGGACTAGCGAAGGCGAGCAGTACTTC. This translates into CVSSLASGTSEGEQYF.

The V gene is TRBV5-1, the J gene TRBJ2-7; D ambiguous. The CDR3 is 14 amino acids. Trimming removed 0 bases at V and 0 bases at J, with 7 bases between. The germline V gene encodes CDR1 SGHRS and CDR2 YFSETQ. The CDR3 nucleotides are TGCGCCAGCAGCTTGGCCGGGCCCTCCTACGAGCAGTACTTC. It yields the protein CASSLAGPSYEQYF.

The chain has TRBV27 and TRBJ1-1; possibly TRBD1 for D (6 bases). V was shortened by 5 bases and J by 4 bases, with 14 bases between the two germline ends. This CDR3 has 14 amino acids. Germline assignment: CDR1 MNHEY and CDR2 SMNVEV (reference sequence). The DNA of the CDR3 is TGTGCCAGCAGTAGGGGGGGCGCCGGCACTGAAGCTTTCTTT. Encoded protein: CASSRGGAGTEAFF.

This clone was counted between two and nine times. This sequence joins TRBV19 and TRBJ1-1; D uncertain. V was shortened by 5 bases and J by 4 bases, with 23 bases between the two germline ends. Germline lookup yields CDR1 LNHDA and CDR2 SQIVND (reference sequence). The CDR3 totals 17 residues. The DNA for the CDR3 is TGTGCCAGTAGTCCACCGACCAGTCGGCGTGGGATCACTGAAGCTTTCTTT. This encodes CASSPPTSRRGITEAFF.

The chain employs TRBV28 and TRBJ1-3; 9 bases are shared with TRBD1. The CDR3 has 14 residues. V shed 3 bases and J 4 bases; nucleotides not matched to a gene: 1. Looked up from germline, CDR1 is MDHEN and CDR2 is SYDVKM. The CDR3 loop is CASSLGQGGNTIYF. CDR3 sequence (DNA): TGTGCCAGCAGTTTGGGACAGGGAGGAAACACCATATATTTT. The whole variable domain, remainder taken from reference TRBV28 and TRBJ1-3, is DVKVTQSSRYLVKRTGEKVFLECVQDMDHENMFWYRQDPGLGLRLIYFSYDVKMKEKGDIPEGYSVSREKKERFSLILESASTNQTSMYLCASSLGQGGNTIYFGEGSWLTVV.

This rearrangement joins TRBV7-6 to TRBJ2-7, with TRBD2 matching over 11 bases. After removal of 2 bases from V and 6 bases from J, the junction contained 6 bases not matched to a gene. The CDR3 totals 15 residues. CDR1 SGHVS and CDR2 FNYEAQ come from the germline V gene. CDR3 sequence reads: CASSLIAGGRAEQYF. The DNA for the CDR3 is TGTGCCAGCAGCTTAATAGCGGGAGGGAGGGCCGAGCAGTACTTC. Using reference TRBV7-6 and TRBJ2-7 for the parts outside the CDR3, the full variable domain is GAGVSQSPRYKVTKRGQDVALRCDPISGHVSLYWYRQALGQGPEFLTYFNYEAQQDKSGLPNDRFSAERPEGSISTLTIQRTEQRDSAMYRCASSLIAGGRAEQYFGPGTRLTVT.

This chain joins TRBV19 and TRBJ1-1, with D perhaps TRBD1 (5 bases). V lost 3 bases and J lost 5, with 16 bases in between. Germline loops: CDR1 LNHDA, CDR2 SQIVND (reference sequence). The CDR3 is 15 amino acids. In nucleotides, the CDR3 is TGTGCCAGTAGTATTACATCCGGGACCCGGACTGAAGCTTTCTTT. This sequence encodes CASSITSGTRTEAFF.